A selection of T cell receptor beta chains follows, all from one sample in a study of cytomegalovirus exposure and HLA in healthy donors. Data came from immunoSEQ multiplex PCR; TCRdb stores just in-frame clones and leaves some out. This table has about 100,000 clones, approximately 77% appearing once. Sequencing input: PBMCs. The receptors were gathered from a male donor in good health and CMV-seropositive. Each CDR3 is given with its conserved first and last residue. D genes are given only for firm matches. Rows give clone size only sometimes, using once, few, many, or a class for an expanded clone.

J gene	D gene	CDR3 length	V gene	clone size	CDR3 protein	CDR3 DNA
TRBJ2-2	.	13	TRBV18	.	CASSSGNTGELFF	TGTGCCAGCTCGTCCGGGAACACCGGGGAGCTGTTTTTT
TRBJ2-7	TRBD1	14	TRBV29-1	.	CSVEVPGQGAEQYF	TGCAGCGTTGAAGTTCCGGGACAGGGGGCCGAGCAGTACTTC
TRBJ1-2	TRBD1	15	TRBV9	.	CASSPRGTEEDGYTF	TGTGCCAGCAGCCCCCGAGGGACAGAAGAAGATGGCTACACCTTC
TRBJ2-5	TRBD2	14	TRBV29-1	.	CSASGGGTQETQYF	TGCAGCGCCAGCGGCGGGGGTACCCAAGAGACCCAGTACTTC
TRBJ1-1	.	14	TRBV5-4	few	CASSLGGLNTEAFF	TGTGCCAGCAGCTTGGGGGGCCTCAACACTGAAGCTTTCTTT
TRBJ2-5	.	20	TRBV28	.	CASRNRYSGRAQIPQETQYF	TGTGCCAGCAGGAACAGATATAGTGGCCGCGCACAAATTCCTCAAGAGACCCAGTACTTC
TRBJ2-1	TRBD2	13	TRBV30	.	CAWDGEAGGPSLF	TGTGCCTGGGATGGGGAAGCGGGGGGGCCTAGTCTCTTC
TRBJ2-7	.	15	TRBV6-5	.	CASSYSTPGFYEQYF	TGTGCCAGCAGTTACTCGACCCCAGGGTTCTACGAGCAGTACTTC
TRBJ2-7	.	14	TRBV28	.	CASSVTGSPYEQYF	TGTGCCAGCAGTGTCACAGGGAGCCCCTACGAGCAGTACTTC
TRBJ1-2	.	12	TRBV30	.	CAWSGGPYGYTF	TGTGCCTGGAGTGGGGGCCCCTATGGCTACACCTTC
TRBJ2-5	.	15	TRBV6-5	.	CASSYSYSRGETQYF	TGTGCCAGCAGTTACTCATACAGTCGGGGGGAGACCCAGTACTTC
TRBJ1-2	.	14	TRBV6-5	.	CASSSGGAGYGYTF	TGTGCCAGCAGTTCCGGGGGGGCGGGCTATGGCTACACCTTC
TRBJ2-1	.	13	TRBV30	.	CAWSSSSYNEQFF	TGTGCCTGGAGTTCCAGCTCCTACAATGAGCAGTTCTTC
TRBJ2-7	TRBD2	15	TRBV18	.	CASSPGLASSYEQYF	TGTGCCAGCTCACCGGGACTAGCCTCCTCCTACGAGCAGTACTTC
TRBJ2-6	.	14	TRBV30	.	CAWDPSGGANVLTF	TGTGCCTGGGACCCTTCGGGAGGGGCCAACGTCCTGACTTTC
TRBJ1-1	.	14	TRBV11-2	.	CASSLDGLGGRAFF	TGTGCCAGCAGCTTGGACGGACTAGGGGGAAGGGCTTTCTTT
TRBJ2-5	.	14	TRBV6-1	.	CASSEGQRGETQYF	TGTGCCAGCAGCGAGGGACAACGTGGGGAGACCCAGTACTTC
TRBJ1-1	.	15	TRBV18	.	CASSPRPRGDTEAFF	TGTGCCAGCTCACCACGCCCCAGAGGTGACACTGAAGCTTTCTTT
TRBJ2-7	.	17	TRBV4-1	.	CASSQEPIQEWASEQYF	TGCGCCAGCAGCCAAGAACCAATACAAGAATGGGCGTCCGAGCAGTACTTC
TRBJ2-2	.	14	TRBV6-5	few	CASSLRRVTGELFF	TGTGCCAGCAGTTTGCGCAGGGTGACCGGGGAGCTGTTTTTT
TRBJ2-7	.	12	TRBV2	.	CASSGDSYEQYF	TGTGCCAGCAGCGGGGATTCCTACGAGCAGTACTTC
TRBJ2-1	TRBD1	14	TRBV6-1	.	CASIGTGGANEQFF	TGTGCCAGCATTGGGACAGGGGGCGCGAATGAGCAGTTCTTC
TRBJ1-6	TRBD1	20	TRBV7-2	.	CASSLAPGTGPSSYNSPLHF	TGTGCCAGCAGCTTAGCGCCCGGGACAGGCCCTAGCTCCTATAATTCACCCCTCCACTTT
TRBJ2-1	TRBD2	15	TRBV7-9	.	CASSPSGGGDNEQFF	TGTGCCAGCAGCCCGTCCGGGGGGGGAGACAATGAGCAGTTCTTC
TRBJ2-3	.	15	TRBV7-7	.	CASSLAPGFTDTQYF	TGTGCTAGCAGCTTAGCGCCGGGATTCACAGATACGCAGTATTTT
TRBJ1-1	.	15	TRBV28	.	CASILTDSVNTEAFF	TGTGCCAGCATTTTGACAGACTCCGTGAACACTGAAGCTTTCTTT
TRBJ2-7	.	15	TRBV6-5	.	CASSYDPGRTYEQYF	TGTGCCAGCAGTTACGATCCAGGGCGGACATACGAGCAGTACTTC
TRBJ1-2	.	16	TRBV6-5	.	CASSYSRSAGNYGYTF	TGTGCCAGCAGTTACTCGAGAAGTGCGGGCAACTATGGCTACACCTTC
TRBJ2-7	.	13	TRBV4-2	.	CASSPARGYEQYF	TGTGCCAGCAGCCCGGCTAGGGGGTACGAGCAGTACTTC
TRBJ1-6	TRBD1	15	TRBV7-2	.	CASTQWTGVNSPLHF	TGTGCCAGCACCCAGTGGACAGGGGTCAACTCACCCCTCCACTTT
TRBJ2-3	TRBD2	20	TRBV30	.	CAWRQKRGGAPLLGTDTQYF	TGTGCCTGGAGACAAAAGCGGGGGGGGGCTCCCCTTCTTGGCACAGATACGCAGTATTTT
TRBJ2-5	TRBD1	16	TRBV27	.	CASSLSRTGGKETQYF	TGTGCCAGTAGTTTATCCAGGACAGGGGGCAAGGAGACCCAGTACTTC
TRBJ1-5	.	12	TRBV6-1	.	CASTGDNQPQHF	TGTGCCAGCACAGGGGACAATCAGCCCCAGCATTTT
TRBJ2-1	.	15	TRBV7-6	.	CASSRDNPGSNEQFF	TGTGCCAGCAGCCGGGATAATCCAGGTAGCAATGAGCAGTTCTTC
TRBJ2-7	TRBD1	15	TRBV18	.	CASSPETGGSGEQYF	TGTGCCAGCTCACCGGAGACAGGGGGGTCAGGCGAGCAGTACTTC
TRBJ2-3	.	14	TRBV19	once	CASTVAAGTDTQYF	TGTGCCAGTACGGTAGCGGCTGGCACAGATACGCAGTATTTT
TRBJ2-7	.	14	TRBV4-1	once	CASSQGSRSDEQYF	TGCGCCAGCAGCCAAGGGTCTAGGTCGGACGAGCAGTACTTC
TRBJ2-5	.	14	TRBV6-1	.	CASIYQGLRETQYF	TGTGCCAGCATATACCAGGGGCTTAGGGAGACCCAGTACTTC
TRBJ1-2	.	13	TRBV2	.	CASRQQPGHGYTF	TGTGCCAGTAGACAGCAGCCTGGACATGGCTACACCTTC
TRBJ1-6	TRBD1	14	TRBV5-5	.	CASSFRDSHSPLHF	TGTGCCAGCAGCTTCCGGGACAGCCATTCACCCCTCCACTTT
TRBJ2-3	.	11	TRBV7-9	.	CASTLSDTQYF	TGTGCCAGCACTTTATCAGATACGCAGTATTTT
TRBJ2-3	.	14	TRBV11-3	.	CASSLDPPYVVWYF	TGTGCCAGCAGCTTAGATCCTCCCTATGTGGTATGGTATTTT
TRBJ2-6	TRBD1	17	TRBV4-2	.	CASSPRQGSSGANVLTF	TGTGCCAGCAGCCCTCGACAGGGGAGCTCTGGGGCCAACGTCCTGACTTTC
TRBJ2-7	.	14	TRBV7-8	.	CASSLASIGDEQYF	TGTGCCAGCAGCTTAGCTAGTATCGGTGACGAGCAGTACTTC
TRBJ2-2	TRBD1	16	TRBV10-1	few	CASSLTGSTNTGELFF	TGCGCCAGCAGTCTGACAGGGTCTACGAACACCGGGGAGCTGTTTTTT
TRBJ2-5	.	15	TRBV19	few	CASSPQDTFQETQYF	TGTGCCAGTAGTCCTCAGGACACTTTCCAAGAGACCCAGTACTTC
TRBJ2-7	.	16	TRBV10-3	.	CAISLGGAGNLGEQYF	TGTGCCATCAGCTTGGGGGGGGCGGGCAATTTGGGGGAGCAGTACTTC
TRBJ1-2	.	12	TRBV29-1	.	CSVEEGQFSYTF	TGCAGCGTTGAGGAAGGACAGTTTAGCTACACCTTC
TRBJ1-1	.	13	TRBV15	.	CATSRGPNTEAFF	TGTGCCACCAGCAGAGGGCCGAACACTGAAGCTTTCTTT
TRBJ2-7	TRBD2	12	TRBV7-8	.	CASSLETVAGDF	TGTGCCAGCAGCTTAGAAACGGTAGCGGGGGACTTC
TRBJ1-1	TRBD1	14	TRBV10-1	once	CASSPRGQDTEAFF	TGCGCCAGCAGCCCCAGGGGGCAGGACACTGAAGCTTTCTTT
TRBJ1-2	.	12	TRBV2	.	CASRRQNYGYTF	TGTGCCAGCAGGCGACAGAACTATGGCTACACCTTC
TRBJ2-3	TRBD2	16	TRBV7-9	.	CASSLGGEGGTDTQYF	TGTGCCAGCAGCTTGGGGGGGGAAGGAGGCACAGATACGCAGTATTTT
TRBJ2-7	.	14	TRBV12-2	.	CASRPGWGRYEQYF	TGTGCAAGTCGGCCCGGGTGGGGCCGCTACGAGCAGTACTTC
TRBJ2-5	.	14	TRBV10-3	.	CAISGGGSRETQYF	TGTGCCATCAGTGGGGGAGGATCGCGGGAGACCCAGTACTTC
TRBJ1-2	TRBD1	16	TRBV25-1	once	CASSDSTPGQPYGYTF	TGTGCCAGCAGTGATTCCACGCCGGGACAGCCCTATGGCTACACCTTC
TRBJ1-5	TRBD1	15	TRBV7-2	.	CASSYQTGGFQPQHF	TGTGCCAGCAGCTATCAGACAGGGGGCTTTCAGCCCCAGCATTTT
TRBJ2-5	TRBD2	17	TRBV5-1	.	CASSSGGSGGAGETQYF	TGCGCCAGCAGCTCCGGTGGAAGCGGGGGGGCCGGTGAGACCCAGTACTTC
TRBJ1-1	.	15	TRBV4-1	.	CASSQVSGGSGEAFF	TGCGCCAGCAGCCAAGTATCCGGGGGGAGTGGTGAAGCTTTCTTT